Sequencing of this T cell receptor beta chain was carried out in a study of cytomegalovirus exposure and HLA in healthy donors. Across the whole study: The early release's HLA-typed donors yielded roughly 85 million unique TCRs. Notes on the study in general: Later analysis suggested links between common viral pathogens and several top significant clusters. Earlier analysis looked at TCR beta V segments, and most were productive about 87% or about 30% of the time.

The germline V gene encodes CDR1 LNHNV and CDR2 YYDKDF (reference sequence). With 5 bases removed from V and 3 bases from J, the gap between germline ends came to 14 bases. This CDR3 spans 14 amino acids. Comment on this clone: Antigen unknown.

60 Vbeta and 13 Jbeta primers were used in PCR. Sequencing was performed with immunoSEQ multiplex PCR; in TCRdb, only in-frame clones are kept and a portion is missing. The sample holds 90,000 or so clones, 55% to 75% seen once. This clonotype originated in a woman under 30 in good health and CMV-seropositive. This chain joins TRBV15 and TRBJ2-7; D unclear. The sequenced sample was PBMCs. CDR3 coding DNA: TGTGCCACCAGCTCCCGTGGGCTTTTCTACGAGCAGTACTTC. Translating gives CATSSRGLFYEQYF. Full variable domain (rest looked up from reference TRBV15 and TRBJ2-7): DAMVIQNPRYQVTQFGKPVTLSCSQTLNHNVMYWYQQKSSQAPKLLFHYYDKDFNNEADTPDNFQSRRPNTSFCFLDIRSPGLGDTAMYLCATSSRGLFYEQYFGPGTRLTVT.